A selection of T cell receptor beta chains follows, all from one sample in a study of cytomegalovirus exposure and HLA in healthy donors. Assay: immunoSEQ multiplex PCR; the TCRdb copy retains only in-frame clones and omits some. Of about 210,000 clones listed, about 86% are singletons. The sequenced sample was PBMCs. Receptor source: a man aged 35 to 55 in good health and CMV-seropositive. Each CDR3 is given with its conserved first and last residue. D genes are given only for firm matches. Not every row has a clone size; where given, it reads once, few, many or a size class.

J gene | CDR3 length | clone size | D gene | V gene | CDR3 DNA | CDR3 protein
TRBJ2-1 | 17 | NA | NA | TRBV15 | TGTGCCACCAGCACCCCACAGGGGGGGGGCAGTTACAATGAGCAGTTCTTC | CATSTPQGGGSYNEQFF
TRBJ1-5 | 15 | NA | NA | TRBV6-1 | TGTGCCAGCAGTGTAGACGGGGGGGGCAATCAGCCCCAGCATTTT | CASSVDGGGNQPQHF
TRBJ2-3 | 15 | NA | NA | TRBV5-1 | TGCGCCAGCAGCTTGTTTGGCAGGGTGACAGATACGCAGTATTTT | CASSLFGRVTDTQYF
TRBJ2-5 | 13 | NA | TRBD1 | TRBV29-1 | TGCAGCGTCCCACCCGGACAGGGGGAGACCCAGTACTTC | CSVPPGQGETQYF
TRBJ2-7 | 13 | once | NA | TRBV6-1 | TGTGCCAGCAGGTTACGGCAGGCCTACGAGCAGTACTTC | CASRLRQAYEQYF
TRBJ2-4 | 16 | NA | TRBD1 | TRBV6-1 | TGTGCCAGCAGTGAAGCGCTCCCAGGGGGCCTTAACATTCAGTACTTC | CASSEALPGGLNIQYF
TRBJ1-6 | 13 | NA | NA | TRBV28 | TGTGCCAGCAGTTTAATGGACACTTCACCCCTCCACTTT | CASSLMDTSPLHF
TRBJ2-6 | 19 | NA | NA | TRBV21-1 | TGTGCCAGCAGCGAGGGGGGGGACAGGGAGAAATCTGGGGCCAACGTCCTGACTTTC | CASSEGGDREKSGANVLTF
TRBJ1-1 | 13 | NA | NA | TRBV6-1 | TGTGCCAGCACCACGGGGGGCAGGACTGAAGCTTTCTTT | CASTTGGRTEAFF
TRBJ1-4 | 14 | NA | TRBD1 | TRBV25-1 | TGTGCCAGCAGGGAACACAGGGGTGGCGAAAAACTGTTTTTT | CASREHRGGEKLFF
TRBJ2-7 | 14 | NA | NA | TRBV19 | TGTGCCACTGCCTACCGCGGTAACTCCTACGAGCAGTACTTC | CATAYRGNSYEQYF
TRBJ2-3 | 13 | NA | TRBD2 | TRBV2 | TGTGCCAGCAGAGGACTAGCTTTGGATACGCAGTATTTT | CASRGLALDTQYF
TRBJ1-4 | 13 | once | NA | TRBV19 | TGTGCCAGTAGTTACAGGCGTGGGGAAAAACTGTTTTTT | CASSYRRGEKLFF
TRBJ2-3 | 15 | NA | NA | TRBV7-9 | TGTGCCAGCAGGGAAGGGCGGGTCCCCACAGATACGCAGTATTTT | CASREGRVPTDTQYF
TRBJ2-3 | 15 | NA | NA | TRBV7-2 | TGTGCCAGCAGCCCCCGAACAGCAGAGTGGAATACGCAGTATTTT | CASSPRTAEWNTQYF
TRBJ2-7 | 16 | NA | TRBD1 | TRBV6-5 | TGTGCCAGCAGTTACTCCTCGGGACAGGTTACCTACGAGCAGTACTTC | CASSYSSGQVTYEQYF
TRBJ2-2 | 16 | NA | TRBD2 | TRBV7-9 | TGTGCCAGCAGCCAGCGGGCTAGCGGGAACACCGGGGAGCTGTTTTTT | CASSQRASGNTGELFF
TRBJ2-1 | 18 | NA | TRBD2 | TRBV11-2 | TGTGCCAGCAGCTTAGACCTAGGACTAGCGGGGATATTGCGGGAGCAGTTCTTC | CASSLDLGLAGILREQFF
TRBJ2-7 | 14 | NA | NA | TRBV28 | TGTGCCAGCAGTCTCCGGGAGTCCACCTACGAGCAGTACTTC | CASSLRESTYEQYF
TRBJ1-3 | 16 | NA | NA | TRBV6-9 | TGTGCCAGCAGTTACATTCCGGGATTCTCTGGAAACACCATATATTTT | CASSYIPGFSGNTIYF
TRBJ2-7 | 15 | NA | TRBD2 | TRBV6-1 | TGTGCCAGCATGTTGACTAGCGGTAGCTCCTACGAGCAGTACTTC | CASMLTSGSSYEQYF
TRBJ2-3 | 13 | NA | NA | TRBV7-9 | TGTGCCAGCACCGTCCCGGGCACAGATACGCAGTATTTT | CASTVPGTDTQYF
TRBJ2-7 | 16 | NA | TRBD1 | TRBV4-3 | TGCGCCAGCAGCCAAGAGGGGACAGGTGGTACTTACGAGCAGTACTTC | CASSQEGTGGTYEQYF
TRBJ1-5 | 12 | NA | NA | TRBV28 | TGTGCCAGCAGCCTTCTCCGGGAGGCCCAGCATTTT | CASSLLREAQHF
TRBJ1-1 | 14 | few | NA | TRBV10-1 | TGCGCCAGCAGTGAGTCATACAGGGAGACTGAAGCTTTCTTT | CASSESYRETEAFF
TRBJ2-1 | 17 | NA | NA | TRBV9 | TGTGCCAGCAGCGTAGCTACGGGGGGCGGGGAATACAATGAGCAGTTCTTC | CASSVATGGGEYNEQFF
TRBJ2-7 | 18 | NA | TRBD2 | TRBV19 | TGTGCCAGTAGTACAAGAGGGTCGGGAGGGACTAGGTCCTACGAGCAGTACTTC | CASSTRGSGGTRSYEQYF
TRBJ1-1 | 14 | few | NA | TRBV6-1 | TGTGCCATCAGTGAAGGGGGGCACCTCACTGAAGCTTTCTTT | CAISEGGHLTEAFF
TRBJ2-5 | 14 | NA | NA | TRBV5-1 | TGCGCCAGCAGCTTGGGTGTAGGAGGAGAGACCCAGTACTTC | CASSLGVGGETQYF